These T cell receptor beta chains were read from a single sample in a study of control samples from healthy donors and cancer patients. Generated by immunoSEQ multiplex PCR, the TCRdb table keeps only in-frame clones and is missing some. Among about 100,000 clones, 80% to 90% were seen once, and the ten largest hold over 6.5%. Sequenced sample: blood. These TCRs come from a man aged 30 to 39 in good health. Both conserved end residues are part of each CDR3. D genes are given only for firm matches. A clone size is listed for some rows: how often the clone was seen (once, few, many), or a class if it is expanded.

d_gene | j_gene | abundance | v_gene | CDR3nt | CDR3aa
NA | TRBJ1-1 | few | TRBV24-1 | TGTGCCACCGGGCAAGGGAGGGAAGCTTTCTTT | CATGQGREAFF
NA | TRBJ2-1 | NA | TRBV28 | TGTGCCAGCAGTTCTGGCTATTCTAGGGGGAATGAGCAGTTCTTC | CASSSGYSRGNEQFF
TRBD2 | TRBJ2-5 | NA | TRBV27 | TGTGCCAGCAGTTTATTAGGACTAGGAGTCCGAGAGACCCAGTACTTC | CASSLLGLGVRETQYF
TRBD1 | TRBJ2-7 | NA | TRBV2 | TGTGCCAGCAGTGATGCGACAGGGGGCTTCGAGCAGTACTTC | CASSDATGGFEQYF
TRBD2 | TRBJ2-7 | NA | TRBV25-1 | TGTGCCAGCAGTGAATCGGGGGGGGCGGTGTTGTACGAGCAGTACTTC | CASSESGGAVLYEQYF
TRBD2 | TRBJ2-5 | once | TRBV3-1/TRBV3-2 | TGTGCCAGCAGCCAAACTAGCGGGGGAGCCCCGTTGACCCAGTACTTC | CASSQTSGGAPLTQYF
TRBD2 | TRBJ2-1 | NA | TRBV6-4 | TGTGCCAGCAGTGAATCCCCTAGCGGGAGAGTTCATGAGCAGTTCTTC | CASSESPSGRVHEQFF
NA | TRBJ1-2 | NA | TRBV6-5 | TGTGCCAGCAGTAACTACCCCCGTAGGCTTGACTATGGCTACACCTTC | CASSNYPRRLDYGYTF
TRBD2 | TRBJ2-1 | NA | TRBV5-4 | TGTGCCAGCAGCTTGTTTCGGGGGGGGAATGAGCAGTTCTTC | CASSLFRGGNEQFF
NA | TRBJ1-1 | NA | TRBV30 | TGTGCCTGGGGACGGACCACTGAAGCTTTCTTT | CAWGRTTEAFF
TRBD2 | TRBJ2-6 | once | TRBV19 | TGTGCCAGTAGTGCTCGGACTAGCGGCTCTGGGGCCAACGTCCTGACTTTC | CASSARTSGSGANVLTF
NA | TRBJ2-3 | NA | TRBV3-1/TRBV3-2 | TGTGCCAGCAGCCTCTGGAATACGCAGTATTTT | CASSLWNTQYF
NA | TRBJ1-1 | NA | TRBV11-2 | TGTGCCAGCAGTATCATGAACACTGAAGCTTTCTTT | CASSIMNTEAFF
NA | TRBJ1-2 | NA | TRBV30 | TGTGCCTGGAGTTCTTCTCTGGGGCGCGGGTTTGGCTACACCTTC | CAWSSSLGRGFGYTF
NA | TRBJ2-4 | NA | TRBV4-1 | TGCGCCAGCAGCCTGACAGCACTAGCCAAAAACATTCAGTACTTC | CASSLTALAKNIQYF
TRBD1 | TRBJ2-5 | few | TRBV10-1 | TGCGCCAGCAGTTCCGTGACAGGGGGCTCGGAGACCCAGTACTTC | CASSSVTGGSETQYF
TRBD1 | TRBJ2-2 | NA | TRBV28 | TGTGCCAGCAGATACCTACGACAGGGGGAAAACACCGGGGAGCTGTTTTTT | CASRYLRQGENTGELFF
NA | TRBJ1-1 | NA | TRBV27 | TGTGCCAGCAAGCGCGACAGAGGCACTGAAGCTTTCTTT | CASKRDRGTEAFF
NA | TRBJ1-3 | NA | TRBV6-1 | TGTGCCAGCAGTGGCCCTAGAGGGGCAGCTGTCGACTCTGGAAACACCATATATTTT | CASSGPRGAAVDSGNTIYF
TRBD1 | TRBJ2-1 | NA | TRBV10-1 | TGCGCCAGCAGTCAGCAACAGGGGGGACCCTACAATGAGCAGTTCTTC | CASSQQQGGPYNEQFF
TRBD1 | TRBJ1-6 | NA | TRBV2 | TGTGCCAGCATGAAAGACAGGGTCGAATATAGCTCCTATAATTCACCCCTCCACTTT | CASMKDRVEYSSYNSPLHF
TRBD1 | TRBJ1-5 | NA | TRBV18 | TGTGCCAGCTCTCGAGGGGGACAGGGGAATCAGCCCCAGCATTTT | CASSRGGQGNQPQHF
TRBD1 | TRBJ1-5 | NA | TRBV4-3 | TGCGCCAGCAGCCCCCTTGCGACAGGGGATCAGCCCCAGCATTTT | CASSPLATGDQPQHF
NA | TRBJ2-2 | NA | TRBV5-6 | TGTGCCAGCAGCTTGGCGGGCTACCCCGGGGAGCTGTTTTTT | CASSLAGYPGELFF